This is a list of T cell receptor beta chains from one sample in a study of tumor and adjacent non-tumor tissue in lung cancer. TCRdb itself ran the multiplex PCR reads through MiXCR, one entry per CDR3 protein. The repertoire holds 60,000 to 85,000 distinct CDR3 sequences, with around 86% as singletons. Input material: lung tumor tissue. Receptors were obtained from a woman aged 45-59 years with non-small cell lung cancer. CDR3s include the opening cysteine and the closing phenylalanine or tryptophan. Fields, in order: CDR3 protein, J gene, D gene, clone size, V gene. D genes are given only for firm matches. Clone size is stated in some rows and not others, as once, few, many or a class when expanded.

CDR3: CVSSPTLETQYF
J: TRBJ2-5
D: NA
size: NA
V: TRBV6-5

CDR3: CSARIPGLAGVGNGQFF
J: TRBJ2-1
D: TRBD2
size: NA
V: TRBV20-1

CDR3: CSARDQYYGYEQYF
J: TRBJ2-7
D: NA
size: NA
V: TRBV20-1

CDR3: CASRSGSSGDTIYF
J: TRBJ1-3
D: NA
size: once
V: TRBV6-2/TRBV6-3

CDR3: CSARGSGGIYEQYF
J: TRBJ2-7
D: TRBD2
size: NA
V: TRBV20-1

CDR3: CAITELAGGSSSYNEQFF
J: TRBJ2-1
D: TRBD2
size: NA
V: TRBV10-3

CDR3: CASSLAAGRTGPYEQYF
J: TRBJ2-7
D: NA
size: large
V: TRBV11-2

CDR3: CTSSDTGIETQYF
J: TRBJ2-5
D: NA
size: NA
V: TRBV11-2

CDR3: CIARAGTSSETQYF
J: TRBJ2-5
D: TRBD2
size: NA
V: TRBV20-1

CDR3: CSDAVGDTGELFF
J: TRBJ2-2
D: NA
size: NA
V: TRBV20-1

CDR3: CSVEDFVGMGLNTDTQYF
J: TRBJ2-3
D: NA
size: few
V: TRBV29-1

CDR3: CAISTPGHGNIEAFF
J: TRBJ1-1
D: NA
size: NA
V: TRBV10-3

CDR3: CASNPWASNSYEQYF
J: TRBJ2-7
D: NA
size: NA
V: TRBV11-2

CDR3: CTSSLRKRGNNNEQFF
J: TRBJ2-1
D: NA
size: NA
V: TRBV13

CDR3: CATQEVETKSYEQYF
J: TRBJ2-7
D: NA
size: NA
V: TRBV10-3

CDR3: CATASANYNEQLF
J: TRBJ2-1
D: NA
size: NA
V: TRBV6-2/TRBV6-3

CDR3: CSVEDTSYSEHFF
J: TRBJ2-1
D: NA
size: once
V: TRBV29-1

CDR3: CASRNTHSGTSGSDYTGELTF
J: TRBJ2-2
D: TRBD2
size: NA
V: TRBV28

CDR3: CSAAGPSTGSADTHYF
J: TRBJ2-3
D: TRBD1
size: NA
V: TRBV20-1

CDR3: CACSCSKGPFTYVQYF
J: TRBJ2-7
D: NA
size: NA
V: TRBV6-5

CDR3: CASSPSSGENNQPQHF
J: TRBJ1-5
D: NA
size: NA
V: TRBV28

CDR3: CSARIQGRPEEQFF
J: TRBJ2-1
D: NA
size: NA
V: TRBV20-1

CDR3: CASSARHGDGNPPQHF
J: TRBJ1-5
D: NA
size: once
V: TRBV4-1

CDR3: CAGSLLGAHGYGYTF
J: TRBJ1-2
D: NA
size: NA
V: TRBV12-3/TRBV12-4

CDR3: CASSEGIYNEQFF
J: TRBJ2-1
D: NA
size: many
V: TRBV6-1

CDR3: CASSPPGQHNSPLHF
J: TRBJ1-6
D: TRBD1
size: many
V: TRBV6-1